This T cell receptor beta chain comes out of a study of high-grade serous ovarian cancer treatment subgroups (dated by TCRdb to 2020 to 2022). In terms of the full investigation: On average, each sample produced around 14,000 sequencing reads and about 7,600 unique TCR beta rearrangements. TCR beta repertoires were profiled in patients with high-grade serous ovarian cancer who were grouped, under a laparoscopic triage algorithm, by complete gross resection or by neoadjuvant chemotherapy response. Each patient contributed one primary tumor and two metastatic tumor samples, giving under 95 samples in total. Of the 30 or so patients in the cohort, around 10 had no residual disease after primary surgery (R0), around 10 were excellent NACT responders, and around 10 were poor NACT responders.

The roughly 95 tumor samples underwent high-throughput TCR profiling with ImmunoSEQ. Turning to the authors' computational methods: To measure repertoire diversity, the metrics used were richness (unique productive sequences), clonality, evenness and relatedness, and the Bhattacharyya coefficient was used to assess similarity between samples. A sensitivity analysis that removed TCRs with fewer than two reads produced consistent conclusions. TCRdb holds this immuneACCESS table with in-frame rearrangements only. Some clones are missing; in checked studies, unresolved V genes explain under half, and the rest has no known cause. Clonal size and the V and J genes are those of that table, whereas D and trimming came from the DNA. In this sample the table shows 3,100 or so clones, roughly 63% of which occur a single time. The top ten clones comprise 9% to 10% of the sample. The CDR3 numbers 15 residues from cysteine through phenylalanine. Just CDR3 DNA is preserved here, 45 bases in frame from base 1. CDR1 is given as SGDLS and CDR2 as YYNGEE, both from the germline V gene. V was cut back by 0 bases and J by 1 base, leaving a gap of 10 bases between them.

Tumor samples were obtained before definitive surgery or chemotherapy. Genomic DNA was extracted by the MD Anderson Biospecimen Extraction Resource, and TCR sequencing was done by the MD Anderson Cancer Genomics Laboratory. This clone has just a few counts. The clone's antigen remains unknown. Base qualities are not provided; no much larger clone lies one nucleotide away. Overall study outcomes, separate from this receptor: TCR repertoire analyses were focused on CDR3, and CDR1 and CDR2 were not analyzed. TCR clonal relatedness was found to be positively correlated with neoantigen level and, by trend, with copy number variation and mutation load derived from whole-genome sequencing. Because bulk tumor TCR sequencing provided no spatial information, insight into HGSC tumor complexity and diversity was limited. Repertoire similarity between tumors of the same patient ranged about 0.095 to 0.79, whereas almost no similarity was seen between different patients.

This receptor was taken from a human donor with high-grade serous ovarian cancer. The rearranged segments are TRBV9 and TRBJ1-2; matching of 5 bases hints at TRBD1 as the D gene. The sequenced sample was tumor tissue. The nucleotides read TGTGCCAGCAGCGTAGGACAGTCGATTAACTATGGCTACACCTTC. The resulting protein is CASSVGQSINYGYTF. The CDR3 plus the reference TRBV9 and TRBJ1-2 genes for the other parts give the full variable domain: DSGVTQTPKHLITATGQRVTLRCSPRSGDLSVYWYQQSLDQGLQFLIQYYNGEERAKGNILERFSAQQFPDLHSELNLSSLELGDSALYFCASSVGQSINYGYTFGSGTRLTVV.